This entry is about one TCR beta chain. CDR1 and CDR2 from the germline V gene are SEHNR and FQNEAQ (reference sequence). V was trimmed by 5 bases and J by 0 bases, leaving 4 bases between them. The CDR3 sequence is 12 residues long. This sample is part of a study of blood T cell repertoires in COVID-19. Study as a whole: The United States, Italy and Spain supplied acute and convalescent COVID-19 samples. The analysed material was cDNA or gDNA that came from T cells, B-cell-depleted T cells, or PBMCs.

TCRdb's table, derived via immunoSEQ multiplex PCR, lists solely in-frame clones and lacks some. The data hold under 400,000 clones, with 90% observed a single time. The sequence was collected from a woman aged 30 to 39 with COVID-19, enrolled during active disease. The specimen sequenced was peripheral blood. This chain uses TRBV7-9 with TRBJ2-5; D uncertain. Written as DNA, the CDR3 is TGTGCCAGCAGCCCGTACCAAGAGACCCAGTACTTC. This sequence encodes CASSPYQETQYF.